One and the same sample provided the 20 T cell receptor beta chains below, sequenced in a study of OX40 agonist ivuxolimab in advanced cancers. The data were produced by immunoSEQ multiplex PCR, yet TCRdb's version contains in-frame clones alone and is incomplete. The sample consists of tens of thousands of clones, roughly 86% of them appearing once. Sequencing was performed on CD4+ or CD8+ T cells sorted from blood, taken in a trial of the OX40 agonist ivuxolimab. These receptors all stem from an adult with an advanced solid tumor such as melanoma, head and neck, liver or kidney cancer.

J is TRBJ2-5 and V is TRBV9, with a possible D match to TRBD2 (6 bases). Per the germline V gene, CDR1 is SGDLS and CDR2 is YYNGEE. Trimming removed 0 bases at V and 4 bases at J, with 10 bases between. This CDR3 spans 14 amino acids. The CDR3 coding sequence is TGTGCCAGCAGCGTAGCGGGAGCAGGAGAGACCCAGTACTTC. Translated, it gives CASSVAGAGETQYF.

This clone has only one observation. The chain has TRBV4-3 and TRBJ2-7; 10 bases align to TRBD1. The CDR3 consists of 15 residues. The V gene's germline CDR1 is LGHNA and CDR2 YSLEER. The junction had 10 bases not matched to a gene; V was cut back by 4 bases and J by 7 bases. The CDR3: CASSPNRDRGEEQYF. The CDR3 coding sequence is TGCGCCAGCAGCCCCAATCGGGACAGGGGTGAAGAGCAGTACTTC.

This chain links TRBV28 with TRBJ2-7; D is unclear. Per the germline V gene, CDR1 is MDHEN and CDR2 is SYDVKM. Deletions cut 6 bases from V and 5 bases from J, with 14 bases between. The CDR3 spans 13 residues. This chain's CDR3 is CASRRTAPDEQYF. For the CDR3, the DNA is TGTGCCAGCAGAAGGACGGCACCTGACGAGCAGTACTTC.

The chain recombines TRBV7-2 with TRBJ2-1; 9 nucleotides match TRBD2. The germline V gene has CDR1 SGHTA and CDR2 FQGNSA. V lost 7 bases, J lost 6 bases, and 19 bases stayed unmatched. The length of the CDR3 is 18 residues. The CDR3 coding sequence is TGTGCCAGCACTACCAGGGGTGCCGGGACTAGCATTGGCAATGAGCAGTTCTTC. Translating it yields CASTTRGAGTSIGNEQFF.

The rearrangement joins TRBV7-8 to TRBJ2-3; TRBD1 agrees at 8 bases. Germline V CDR1 and CDR2: SGHVS, FQNEAQ. J lost 3 bases, V lost 5 bases, and 7 bases had no gene match. The CDR3 covers 15 residues. DNA for the CDR3: TGTGCCAGCAGCACCCGGACAGGGAGGACAGATACGCAGTATTTT. Its translation is CASSTRTGRTDTQYF. Supplemented by reference TRBV7-8 and TRBJ2-3, the full variable domain reads GAGVSQSPRYKVAKRGQDVALRCDPISGHVSLFWYQQALGQGPEFLTYFQNEAQLDKSGLPSDRFFAERPEGSVSTLKIQRTQQEDSAVYLCASSTRTGRTDTQYFGPGTRLTVL.

The rearrangement links TRBV28 to TRBJ1-5; D is uncertain. The V end was cut by 3 bases, the J end by 7 bases, with 16 bases between. The CDR3 runs 15 residues. Germline-derived CDR1 and CDR2 are MDHEN and SYDVKM. CDR3 sequence: CASSFWTGSIQPQHF. The CDR3 DNA reads as TGTGCCAGCAGTTTCTGGACGGGTTCCATACAGCCCCAGCATTTT.

This chain joins TRBV5-1 and TRBJ2-3, with 9 positions matching TRBD2. The CDR3 length is 16 residues. Germline trimming cut 3 bases from V and 0 bases from J; bases unmatched to any gene: 5. From germline, CDR1 is SGHRS and CDR2 YFSETQ. The CDR3 region is CASSSPTSGSTDTQYF. CDR3 sequence (DNA): TGCGCCAGCAGCTCCCCCACTAGCGGGAGCACAGATACGCAGTATTTT.

The chain employs TRBV10-3 and TRBJ2-1; 9 bases map to TRBD2. V shed 10 bases, J shed 9 bases, and the junction held 16 bases outside the gene matches. The germline V gene has CDR1 ENHRY and CDR2 SYGVKD. The CDR3 runs to 15 residues. CDR3 in DNA: TGTGCCACCCGTGGGGCCAGCGGGAGGACCGGTGAGCAGTTCTTC. It codes for CATRGASGRTGEQFF.

This clone was counted a few times. V gene TRBV29-1 combines with J gene TRBJ1-1, with TRBD1 matching 8 bases. This CDR3 comprises 12 residues. Germline V gene data show CDR1 as SQVTM and CDR2 as ANQGSEA. Losses at the gene ends were 4 bases for V and 10 bases for J; bases not matched to a gene: 8. CDR3 amino acids: CSVGDRGLGAFF. In DNA form, the CDR3 reads TGCAGCGTTGGAGACAGGGGACTCGGAGCTTTCTTT.

The rearrangement joins TRBV7-2 to TRBJ1-2, with a weak D call TRBD1 (5 bases). The V and J ends lost 1 base and 7 bases respectively, with 13 bases between them. Germline CDR1 is SGHTA and CDR2 is FQGNSA. The CDR3 contains 14 residues. CDR3 region: CASSLDGARSGYTF. In DNA, the CDR3 is TGTGCCAGCAGCTTAGACGGGGCGCGAAGTGGCTACACCTTC.

The V call is TRBV4-1, the J call TRBJ1-1; no clear D. The CDR3 has 18 amino acids. CDR1 is MGHRA, CDR2 YSYEKL, per germline. V was clipped by 4 bases and J by 0 bases, with 21 bases between them. The CDR3 region is CASSRLSPGPKMNTEAFF. As DNA, the CDR3 is TGCGCCAGCAGCCGACTTTCCCCCGGGCCAAAAATGAACACTGAAGCTTTCTTT.

This rearrangement joins TRBV7-3 to TRBJ2-3, with D perhaps matching TRBD1 (6 bases). Germline CDR1 reads SGHTA; CDR2 reads FQGTGA. Trimming removed 5 bases at V and 7 bases at J, with 16 bases between. The CDR3 is made up of 14 amino acids. CDR3 amino acids: CASSLGQAVNTQYF. CDR3 coding DNA: TGTGCCAGCAGCCTGGGACAAGCGGTGAATACGCAGTATTTT.

This chain uses TRBV27 with TRBJ1-6; D unclear. The CDR3 has 17 amino acids. The V gene lost 1 base and the J gene lost 3 bases, with 13 bases spanning the gap. Germline assignment: CDR1 MNHEY and CDR2 SMNVEV (reference sequence). The CDR3 region has the DNA TGTGCCAGCAGTTTATTGGGTGGGGAATACTATAATTCACCCCTCCACTTT. Encoded protein: CASSLLGGEYYNSPLHF.

V is TRBV14 and J is TRBJ2-1, with 7 bases aligning to TRBD1. With V trimmed by 5 bases and J by 10 bases, 8 bases remained unmatched. Germline V CDR1 and CDR2: SGHDN, FVKESK. The CDR3 is 13 amino acids. CDR3 sequence reads: CASSLNRGNEQFF. DNA for the CDR3: TGTGCCAGCAGCTTGAACAGGGGCAACGAGCAGTTCTTC.

Here the CDR3 DNA reads TGCGCCAGCAGCCCCAACCAGGGAGGCGGGAGTTACAAAAACATTCAGTACTTC. This encodes CASSPNQGGGSYKNIQYF. V gene TRBV4-1 combines with J gene TRBJ2-4; 7 bases fit TRBD2. The germline V gene encodes CDR1 MGHRA and CDR2 YSYEKL. With V trimmed by 4 bases and J by 3 bases, 15 bases remained unmatched. CDR3 size: 18 residues.

The V call is TRBV19, the J call TRBJ2-2, with 9 bases identical to TRBD1. The CDR3 spans 14 residues. Trimming removed 6 bases from V and 9 bases from J; junction bases left unmatched: 8. CDR1 LNHDA and CDR2 SQIVND come from the germline V gene (reference sequence). As DNA, the CDR3 is TGTGCCAGTAGCAGGACAGGGGAGTACAGGGAGCTGTTTTTT. Its protein is CASSRTGEYRELFF.

The chain uses TRBV18 and TRBJ2-7; D possibly corresponds to TRBD1 (6 bases). The ends were cut back, 3 bases at V and 1 base at J, with 16 bases in the middle. The CDR3 totals 16 residues. CDR1 is KGHSH, CDR2 LQKENI, per germline. The DNA for the CDR3 is TGTGCCAGCTCACCTGGTAAGGACAGCCGATCCTACGAGCAGTACTTC. Translating gives CASSPGKDSRSYEQYF.

CDR3 nucleotide sequence: TGTGCCAGCAGCTTGATGGGGCAGGTCAAGCAGTACTTC. This translates into CASSLMGQVKQYF. The rearrangement links TRBV5-6 to TRBJ2-7, with a tentative D call TRBD1 (5 bases). Deletions cut 1 base from V and 8 bases from J, with 13 bases between. CDR1 SGHDT and CDR2 YYEEEE come from the germline V gene. This CDR3 comprises 13 residues.

The chain employs TRBV6-5 and TRBJ1-1; a weak D match, TRBD1 (5 bases). Germline CDR1 and CDR2: MNHEY and SVGAGI. Trimming shortened V by 2 bases and J by 5 bases, and 12 bases separated the two germline ends. This CDR3 region has 14 residues. The CDR3 here is CASSYRGRGTEAFF. The CDR3 DNA follows: TGTGCCAGCAGTTACAGGGGACGGGGGACTGAAGCTTTCTTT.

The V and J genes are TRBV4-3 and TRBJ2-3, with 7 bases fitting TRBD2. The CDR3 has 16 amino acids. Germline V gene sequence: CDR1 LGHNA, CDR2 YSLEER. V shed 0 bases and J 2 bases; nucleotides not matched to a gene: 5. The CDR3 DNA reads as TGCGCCAGCAGCCAAGATTGGGGACTATTCACAGATACGCAGTATTTT. Its protein product is CASSQDWGLFTDTQYF.